This TCR beta chain is from a study of blood T cell repertoires in COVID-19. Study information: T cells, B-cell-depleted T cells, or PBMCs provided the cDNA or gDNA that served as material.

CDR1 is MGHRA and CDR2 is YSYEKL in the germline V gene. This CDR3 has 15 residues. V was clipped by 4 bases and J by 2 bases, with 14 bases between them. Per the original methods: Nucleated cell number was recorded as an estimate derived from reference gene primer amplification. Some clones are missing from TCRdb's copy, which holds only in-frame ones; the method was immunoSEQ multiplex PCR. V, J and clone size reflect that table, while D and trimming were determined from the DNA. The sample shows roughly 60,000 clones, nearly 95% of them seen only once. This clonotype was sampled from a man aged 45-65 years with active COVID-19. The rearrangement joins TRBV4-1 to TRBJ1-1; D unclear. Sequences were obtained from peripheral blood. CDR3 DNA: TGCGCCAGCAGCCCACAAAGGCAGGCTAACACTGAAGCTTTCTTT. It translates to CASSPQRQANTEAFF.